Below are 17 T cell receptor beta chains sequenced from a single sample in a study of early T cells in non-severe SARS-CoV-2 infection. In TCRdb, the 5' RACE reads were re-called with MiXCR into one record per CDR3 protein. Among some 62,000 distinct CDR3 sequences listed, less than 9.5% were seen once. The sample in question was whole blood, obtained at baseline. The receptors shown here come from an adult who was a healthcare worker with PCR-confirmed SARS-CoV-2 infection or an uninfected control (not recorded which).

This clonotype was seen repeatedly, ten times or more. The J gene is TRBJ2-3, the V gene TRBV9; TRBD2 agrees at 12 bases. CDR1 SGDLS and CDR2 YYNGEE come from the germline V gene. Unmatched junction bases numbered 5, after V lost 3 bases and J lost 9 bases. The CDR3 has 14 residues. CDR3 DNA sequence: TGTGCCAGCAGCGCGACTAGCGGGAGTCAAACGCAGTATTTT. Its protein product is CASSATSGSQTQYF.

The J gene is TRBJ2-1, the V gene TRBV6-5; tentatively, D is TRBD1 (6 bases). Trimming pared 5 bases from V and 4 bases from J, leaving 18 bases between. The CDR3 totals 16 residues. The germline V gene encodes CDR1 MNHEY and CDR2 SVGAGI. CDR3: CASSRRTGTRYNEQFF. The CDR3 DNA follows: TGTGCCAGCAGTCGCCGAACCGGGACACGGTACAATGAGCAGTTCTTC.

This clonotype was picked up many times. The CDR3 bases are TGCAGTGCTACTCCAGCGGGGGACATCCACTACGAGCAGTACTTC. Protein product: CSATPAGDIHYEQYF. This chain joins TRBV20-1 and TRBJ2-7; 8 bases fit TRBD2. V shed 4 bases, J shed 3 bases, and the junction held 11 bases outside the gene matches. The CDR3 runs to 15 residues. From germline, CDR1 is DFQATT and CDR2 SNEGSKA (reference sequence).

This clonotype was seen repeatedly, ten times or more. The chain uses TRBV19 and TRBJ2-7, with 12 nucleotides matching TRBD2. CDR1 is LNHDA and CDR2 is SQIVND in the germline V gene (reference sequence). Germline trimming cut 5 bases from V and 7 bases from J; bases unmatched to any gene: 15. This CDR3 has 17 amino acids. CDR3 protein: CASSPGQTSGRMGEQYF. The CDR3 coding sequence is TGTGCCAGTAGTCCTGGACAAACTAGCGGGAGGATGGGGGAGCAGTACTTC.

The chain joins TRBV9 to TRBJ1-1, with 7 positions matching TRBD1. The trim removed 4 bases at V and 3 bases at J, leaving 3 bases unmatched. The CDR3 is 13 residues long. Germline CDR1 is SGDLS and CDR2 is YYNGEE. CDR3 nucleotide sequence: TGTGCCAGCAGCACTGGGACAGACACTGAAGCTTTCTTT. Translating gives CASSTGTDTEAFF.

This clonotype was seen ten or more times. The chain combines TRBV6-5 with TRBJ2-6, with D possibly TRBD1 on 6 matching bases. V gave up 6 bases and J gave up 4 bases, with 13 bases separating them. The CDR3 is 15 amino acids. Germline CDR1 and CDR2: MNHEY and SVGAGI. The CDR3 region is CASSLHRAGANVLTF. CDR3 DNA sequence: TGTGCCAGCAGCCTCCACAGGGCCGGGGCCAACGTCCTGACTTTC.

The table lists this clonotype with a few counts. This chain joins TRBV12-3 or TRBV12-4 and TRBJ2-1, with no clear D. The CDR3 totals 16 residues. Deletions cut 3 bases from V and 0 bases from J, with 12 bases between. The CDR3 sequence: CASSFSALLSYNEQFF. The CDR3 bases are TGTGCCAGCAGTTTTTCGGCACTCCTCTCCTACAATGAGCAGTTCTTC.

This clonotype showed up just a few times. The chain is built from TRBV11-1 and TRBJ1-1; unclear D gene. V dropped 3 bases and J dropped 10 bases, with 18 bases sitting between them. The length of the CDR3 is 14 residues. The germline CDR1 and CDR2 sequences are SGHAT and FQDESV (reference sequence). The CDR3 here is CASSFGLPRDGAFF. The CDR3 nucleotides are TGTGCCAGCAGCTTTGGACTGCCCCGAGATGGAGCTTTCTTT.

This clonotype occurred many times. This sequence joins TRBV7-8 and TRBJ2-7; D is unclear. The CDR3 runs 12 residues. In germline, CDR1 is SGHVS, CDR2 FQNEAQ. Trimming took 2 bases from V and 4 from J, leaving 6 bases between them. The CDR3 region is CASSLLAYEQYF. The CDR3 DNA is TGTGCCAGCAGCTTATTAGCATACGAGCAGTACTTC. Using reference TRBV7-8 and TRBJ2-7 for the parts outside the CDR3, the full variable domain is GAGVSQSPRYKVAKRGQDVALRCDPISGHVSLFWYQQALGQGPEFLTYFQNEAQLDKSGLPSDRFFAERPEGSVSTLKIQRTQQEDSAVYLCASSLLAYEQYFGPGTRLTVT.

At least ten counts were recorded for this clonotype. The V and J genes are TRBV4-2 and TRBJ2-5; D perhaps matches TRBD2 (6 bases). The germline gives CDR1 LGHNA, CDR2 YNFKEQ. The CDR3 covers 15 residues. The ends were cut back, 0 bases at V and 1 base at J, with 9 bases in the middle. CDR3 bases: TGTGCCAGCAGCCAAGAGCAGGGAGGCCAAGAGACCCAGTACTTC. Its translation is CASSQEQGGQETQYF.

This clonotype occurred many times. This chain joins TRBV5-1 and TRBJ1-2; no firm D call. The CDR3 runs 15 residues. Trimming shortened V by 1 base and J by 0 bases, and 10 bases separated the two germline ends. Germline CDR1 reads SGHRS; CDR2 reads YFSETQ. The CDR3 here is CASSLLAGPNYGYTF. Here the CDR3 DNA reads TGCGCCAGCAGCTTGTTGGCTGGACCTAACTATGGCTACACCTTC.

This clonotype was recorded a few times. This chain links TRBV7-2 with TRBJ2-1; maybe TRBD2 (6 bases). CDR1 and CDR2 from the germline V gene are SGHTA and FQGNSA. V was clipped by 7 bases and J by 5 bases, with 15 bases between them. The CDR3 consists of 14 residues. The CDR3 sequence is CASTTWTGDNEQFF. The CDR3 DNA reads TGTGCCAGCACCACGTGGACGGGGGACAATGAGCAGTTCTTC.

The J gene is TRBJ2-1, the V gene TRBV2, with 13 bases lining up with TRBD2. This CDR3 is 15 amino acids long. The germline CDR1 and CDR2 sequences are SNHLY and FYNNEI. The V and J ends lost 7 bases and 10 bases, in that order; junction bases with no gene match: 10. For the CDR3, the DNA is TGTGCCAGCACCAAGTGGACTAGCGGGAGCAGCGAGCAGTTCTTC. Its translation: CASTKWTSGSSEQFF.

V and J are TRBV5-1 and TRBJ2-1; 11 nucleotides line up with TRBD2. CDR3 length: 16 amino acids. CDR1 is SGHRS and CDR2 is YFSETQ in the germline V gene. V dropped 6 bases and J dropped 5; count of bases not matched to a gene: 10. The CDR3 sequence is CASNPATSGRHNEQFF. In DNA, the CDR3 is TGCGCCAGCAATCCCGCAACTAGCGGGAGACACAATGAGCAGTTCTTC.

There are many counts of this clonotype. V is TRBV7-3 and J is TRBJ2-2; TRBD2 is a possible D gene (6 bases). CDR1 and CDR2 from the germline V gene are SGHTA and FQGTGA. This CDR3 has 17 residues. Trimming removed 5 bases at V and 4 bases at J, with 20 bases between. CDR3 amino acids: CASSPYRLEVGTGELFF. CDR3 nucleotides: TGTGCCAGCAGCCCGTACCGACTAGAGGTGGGCACCGGGGAGCTGTTTTTT.

This clonotype has a handful of counts. The DNA of the CDR3 is TGTGCCAGCCCCGTAATTCGGACAGGGGGCTTGGACACCGGGGAGCTGTTTTTT. Encoded protein: CASPVIRTGGLDTGELFF. The chain employs TRBV7-9 and TRBJ2-2; TRBD1 agrees at 11 bases. V lost 8 bases and J lost 3; bases outside the gene matches: 14. Germline CDR1 SEHNR, CDR2 FQNEAQ (reference sequence). The CDR3 has 18 amino acids.

Sample share makes this clonotype medium-sized. V is TRBV20-1 and J is TRBJ2-4, with D perhaps TRBD1 (6 bases). Trimming took 6 bases from V and 7 from J, leaving 16 bases between them. Germline-derived CDR1 and CDR2 are DFQATT and SNEGSKA (reference sequence). There are 13 residues in the CDR3. Written as DNA, the CDR3 is TGCAGTGCGCAAACAGGGATTGGGAACATTCAGTACTTC. It specifies CSAQTGIGNIQYF.